These 21 T cell receptor beta chains share one sample of origin, sequenced in a study of T cells in women clearing cervical HPV infection. Data came from immunoSEQ multiplex PCR; TCRdb stores just in-frame clones and leaves some out. The specimen's table records 34,000 or so clones. The material sequenced was blood buffy coat. The receptor set was obtained from a woman aged 18 to 75 with a cervical HPV16 infection that either progressed to CIN3+ or cleared (not recorded which).

With regard to this clone: The sequenced fragment ends 3 residues before the CDR3 boundary, so the rest is inferred from the germline J gene. V gene TRBV2 combines with J gene TRBJ1-5; D gene ambiguous. This CDR3 comprises 14 residues. The germline V and J ends were trimmed by 4 bases and 3 bases, with 10 bases remaining between them. Germline CDR1 SNHLY, CDR2 FYNNEI. Partial CDR3 DNA: TGTGCCAGCAGTGCCCTGGGCCTCAATCAGCCC. Amino acid sequence: CASSALGLNQP. The whole CDR3 sequence is CASSALGLNQPQHF.

As for this clone: The read stops 3 residues short of the end of the CDR3; the missing end is completed from the germline J gene. V and J are TRBV6-2 or TRBV6-3 and TRBJ2-2, with 8 bases lining up with TRBD1. The CDR3 length is 17 residues. Per germline, CDR1 MNHEY and CDR2 SVGEGT. CDR3 sequence: CASSYSRTGFDNSPLFF. The covered CDR3 bases are TGTGCCAGCAGTTACTCGAGGACAGGGTTCGATAATTCACCG.

Notes on this clone: The read finishes 3 residues shy of the CDR3 end, and the germline J gene is used to complete it. The rearrangement joins TRBV20-1 to TRBJ2-5, with TRBD2 identical over 7 bases. Germline V CDR1 and CDR2: DFQATT, SNEGSKA (reference sequence). The CDR3 is 15 residues long. J was trimmed by 4 bases and V by 4 bases; bases with no gene match: 12. The covered CDR3 bases are TGCAGTGCTACCTTAGCGATGGTAGCGGGAGAGACC. This encodes CSATLAMVAGET. The whole CDR3 sequence reads CSATLAMVAGETQYF.

Comments on this clone: Read sequence stops 3 residues before the CDR3 end, and the germline J gene provides the missing end. This sequence joins TRBV19 and TRBJ2-3; D gene uncertain. This CDR3 contains 14 residues. The V gene's germline CDR1 is LNHDA and CDR2 SQIVND (reference sequence). The chain's CDR3 is CASSSAVSNQPQYF. The part of the CDR3 DNA that was read is TGTGCCAGTAGTTCGGCAGTTAGCAATCAGCCG. The full variable domain, its missing parts supplied by reference TRBV19 and TRBJ2-3, is DGGITQSPKYLFRKEGQNVTLSCEQNLNHDAMYWYRQDPGQGLRLIYYSQIVNDFQKGDIAEGYSVSREKKESFPLTVTSAQKNPTAFYLCASSSAVSNQPQYFGPGTRLTVL.

In regard to this clone: Sequencing ends 3 residues short of the CDR3 end; the germline J gene provides the rest. The chain employs TRBV30 and TRBJ2-5; D might be TRBD2 (5 bases). This CDR3 spans 11 amino acids. Trimming cost V 0 bases and J 7 bases, with 6 bases left between them. From germline, CDR1 is GTSNPN and CDR2 SVGIG (reference sequence). The part of the CDR3 DNA that was read is TGTGCCTGGAGTGTACGGGGGACC. It translates to CAWSVRGT. The full CDR3 is CAWSVRGTQYF.

In regard to this clone: One end of the junction fails to match germline, which may point to a read error. Sequencing ends 3 residues short of the CDR3 end; the germline J gene provides the rest. The rearrangement uses TRBV20-1 and TRBJ1-1; tentatively, D is TRBD1 (5 bases). Per germline, CDR1 DFQATT and CDR2 SNEGSKA (reference sequence). The CDR3 loop spans 11 amino acids. The CDR3 DNA, read in part, is TGCAGTGTACACAGGAACGCTGAA. It yields the protein CSVHRNAE. The complete CDR3 protein is CSVHRNAEAFF.

With regard to this clone: Read data end 3 residues before the CDR3 end; the end is taken from the germline J gene. V is TRBV19 and J is TRBJ2-7, with 13 bases lining up with TRBD2. CDR1 LNHDA and CDR2 SQIVND come from the germline V gene (reference sequence). This CDR3 region has 15 residues. J gave up 3 bases and V 4 bases, and 3 bases lay outside the gene matches. CDR3: CASSRTSGGDYEQYF. CDR3 DNA, as far as it was read: TGTGCCAGTAGTAGGACTAGCGGGGGTGACTACGAG.

A remark on this clone: The read is 3 residues too short to cover the CDR3 end, so that end is filled in from the germline J gene. V usage is TRBV7-8 and J usage is TRBJ2-5; 10 bases fit TRBD2. After removal of 2 bases from V and 7 bases from J, the junction contained 7 bases not matched to a gene. Germline loops: CDR1 SGHVS, CDR2 FQNEAQ. This CDR3 has 15 amino acids. CDR3 region: CASSLLAGETGTQYF. The sequenced CDR3 bases are TGTGCCAGCAGCTTACTAGCGGGGGAGACAGGGACC. The whole variable domain, remainder taken from reference TRBV7-8 and TRBJ2-5, is GAGVSQSPRYKVAKRGQDVALRCDPISGHVSLFWYQQALGQGPEFLTYFQNEAQLDKSGLPSDRFFAERPEGSVSTLKIQRTQQEDSAVYLCASSLLAGETGTQYFGPGTRLLVL.

With respect to this clone: The CDR3 goes on 3 residues after the read ends, and that part is filled in from the germline J gene. The V and J genes are TRBV5-6 and TRBJ1-4; D is unclear. The CDR3 runs 14 residues. Germline V gene lookup returns CDR1 SGHDT and CDR2 YYEEEE. Trimming removed 1 base at V and 3 bases at J, with 7 bases between. The CDR3 bases that were read are TGTGCCAGCAGCTTGATTTCTTCTAATGAAAAA. Translation gives CASSLISSNEK. The full-length CDR3 reads as CASSLISSNEKLFF. Variable domain in full (rest from reference TRBV5-6 and TRBJ1-4): DAGVTQSPTHLIKTRGQQVTLRCSPKSGHDTVSWYQQALGQGPQFIFQYYEEEERQRGNFPDRFSGHQFPNYSSELNVNALLLGDSALYLCASSLISSNEKLFFGSGTQLSVL.

As regards this clone: The CDR3 extends 3 residues past the end of the read, so its final part is completed from the germline J gene. This chain connects TRBV2 to TRBJ1-6; 11 nucleotides align to TRBD1. This CDR3 region has 16 residues. Germline values: CDR1 SNHLY, CDR2 FYNNEI. Trimming at V came to 2 bases and at J to 9 bases, leaving 6 bases not matched to a gene. The sequenced CDR3 bases are TGTGCCAGCAGTGAACGGGACAGGGGGGTAGGTTCACCC. Protein sequence: CASSERDRGVGSP. The complete CDR3 protein is CASSERDRGVGSPLHF.

Partial CDR3 DNA: TGTGCCAGCAGCGGACAGCTCAATCAGCCG. This gives the protein CASSGQLNQP. The CDR3, in full, reads CASSGQLNQPQYF. The chain has TRBV2 and TRBJ2-3, with a weak D call TRBD1 (6 bases). The DNA ends 3 residues before the CDR3 does, and the rest of the CDR3 is filled in from the germline J gene. The CDR3 sequence is 13 residues long. Looked up from germline, CDR1 is SNHLY and CDR2 is FYNNEI. The complete variable domain, with remaining parts taken from reference TRBV2 and TRBJ2-3, reads EPEVTQTPSHQVTQMGQEVILRCVPISNHLYFYWYRQILGQKVEFLVSFYNNEISEKSEIFDDQFSVERPDGSNFTLKIRSTKLEDSAMYFCASSGQLNQPQYFGPGTRLTVL.

Points on this clone: The missing CDR3 end, 3 residues past where the read stops, is filled in from the germline J gene. This rearrangement joins TRBV7-7 to TRBJ2-3; TRBD1 matches at 7 bases. The V gene's germline CDR1 is SSHAT and CDR2 FNYEAQ (reference sequence). The CDR3 length is 17 residues. The part of the CDR3 DNA that was read is TGTGCCAGCAGCTTAGGGGATTCCCAGGGGGTCCAAGAGACG. Translating gives CASSLGDSQGVQET. The entire CDR3 sequence reads CASSLGDSQGVQETQYF.

Concerning this clone: The read ends 3 residues early relative to the CDR3; the germline J gene fills the gap. This chain uses TRBV10-3 with TRBJ1-5, with unresolved D. Trimming stripped 5 bases from V and 0 bases from J, with 5 bases between. This CDR3 contains 13 residues. CDR1 ENHRY and CDR2 SYGVKD come from the germline V gene. The CDR3 bases that were read are TGTGCCATCAGTCGGGGTAGCAATCAGCCC. Its protein is CAISRGSNQP. The CDR3, in full, reads CAISRGSNQPQHF.

With respect to this clone: The read terminates 3 residues before the CDR3 end, so the remaining end is supplied by the germline J gene. This rearrangement joins TRBV2 to TRBJ1-2, with no clear D. The CDR3 consists of 15 residues. Germline lookup yields CDR1 SNHLY and CDR2 FYNNEI. The DNA read from the CDR3 is TGTGCCAGCCCCTCAAGGCCGGCTAGCGGTTACGAC. Protein sequence: CASPSRPASGYD. The full CDR3 sequence reads CASPSRPASGYDYTF.

The CDR3 here is CASSEAPPTGQGKKLFF. The part of the CDR3 DNA that was read is TGTGCCAGCAGTGAAGCCCCCCCAACAGGGCAAGGGAAAAAA. The rearrangement links TRBV6-1 to TRBJ1-4; weak D call: TRBD1 (6 bases). The read is 3 residues too short to cover the CDR3 end, so that end is filled in from the germline J gene. The CDR3 is 17 amino acids. CDR1 and CDR2 (germline): MNHNS, SASEGT. Trimming removed 0 bases from V and 9 bases from J, with 20 bases in between.

Comments on this clone: The CDR3 is cut off 3 residues early in the read; its end comes from the germline J gene. The chain is built from TRBV7-2 and TRBJ1-4, with 7 bases matching TRBD1. From germline, CDR1 is SGHTA and CDR2 FQGNSA. The CDR3 spans 14 residues. V shed 5 bases and J 8 bases; nucleotides not matched to a gene: 8. The CDR3 DNA, read in part, is TGTGCCAGCAGCCCAGACAGGGTGCGGGAAAAA. Its translation: CASSPDRVREK. The CDR3 in full is CASSPDRVREKLFF.

A word on this clone: Read sequence stops 3 residues before the CDR3 end, and the germline J gene provides the missing end. The chain recombines TRBV6-1 with TRBJ2-4; D remains unclear. Germline-derived CDR1 and CDR2 are MNHNS and SASEGT. The CDR3 spans 17 residues. V shed 2 bases and J shed 3 bases, with 17 bases lying between them. The CDR3 bases that were read are TGTGCCAGCAGTGAACCGTCAGAAGCGCTGTACAAAAACATT. It specifies CASSEPSEALYKNI. From start to end, the CDR3 is CASSEPSEALYKNIQYF.

The CDR3 here is CASSNRLNNEQFF. The covered CDR3 bases are TGTGCCAGCAGTAACAGGCTAAACAATGAG. The chain has TRBV27 and TRBJ2-1; a possible D gene is TRBD1 (5 bases). The CDR3 is cut off 3 residues early in the read; its end comes from the germline J gene. This CDR3 has 13 amino acids. Between the trimmed V and J ends, which lost 5 bases and 5 bases, there was a span of 10 bases. Per germline, CDR1 MNHEY and CDR2 SMNVEV (reference sequence).

Note on this clone: Read data end 3 residues before the CDR3 end; the end is taken from the germline J gene. This sequence joins TRBV7-2 and TRBJ1-1; a weak D match, TRBD1 (5 bases). Germline CDR1 and CDR2: SGHTA and FQGNSA. This CDR3 is 15 amino acids long. The V and J ends lost 5 bases and 1 base respectively, with 14 bases between them. The CDR3 here is CASSPYGGKNTEAFF. CDR3 DNA, as far as it was read: TGTGCCAGCAGCCCCTACGGGGGTAAGAACACTGAA.

As for this clone: The missing CDR3 end, 3 residues past where the read stops, is filled in from the germline J gene. The chain couples TRBV24-1 to TRBJ2-7; 9 bases align to TRBD1. CDR1 and CDR2 from the germline V gene are KGHDR and SFDVKD. The CDR3 is 15 amino acids. V dropped 1 base and J dropped 5; count of bases not matched to a gene: 5. CDR3 DNA (partial): TGTGCCACCAGTGATTTCCGGGACAGGGACAACGAG. This sequence encodes CATSDFRDRDNE. The CDR3, in full, reads CATSDFRDRDNEQYF.

The CDR3: CASNTGYEQYF. CDR3 DNA (partial): TGTGCCAGCAACACAGGTTACGAG. The rearrangement joins TRBV2 to TRBJ2-7; D is perhaps TRBD1 (5 bases). The read terminates 3 residues ahead of where the CDR3 ends, so the germline J gene completes it. Germline V CDR1 and CDR2: SNHLY, FYNNEI. The CDR3 runs 11 residues. V lost 7 bases and J 4 bases, leaving 8 bases between the germline ends.